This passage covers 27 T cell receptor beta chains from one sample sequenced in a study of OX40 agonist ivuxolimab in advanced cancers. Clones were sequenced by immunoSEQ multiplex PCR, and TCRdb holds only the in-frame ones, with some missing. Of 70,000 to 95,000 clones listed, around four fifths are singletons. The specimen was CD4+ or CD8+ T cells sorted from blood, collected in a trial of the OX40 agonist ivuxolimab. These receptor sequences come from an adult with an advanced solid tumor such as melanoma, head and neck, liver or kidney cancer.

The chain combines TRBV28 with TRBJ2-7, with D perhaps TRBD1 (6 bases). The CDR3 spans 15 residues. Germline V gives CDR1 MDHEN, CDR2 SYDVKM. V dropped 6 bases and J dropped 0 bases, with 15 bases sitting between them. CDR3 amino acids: CASRLQGPISYEQYF. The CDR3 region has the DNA TGTGCCAGCAGATTACAGGGCCCCATCTCCTACGAGCAGTACTTC.

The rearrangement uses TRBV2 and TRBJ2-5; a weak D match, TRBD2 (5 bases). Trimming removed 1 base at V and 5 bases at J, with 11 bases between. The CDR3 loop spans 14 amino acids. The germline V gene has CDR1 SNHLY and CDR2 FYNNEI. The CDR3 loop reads CASSEVSSWETQYF. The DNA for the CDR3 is TGTGCCAGCAGTGAAGTTTCTAGCTGGGAGACCCAGTACTTC. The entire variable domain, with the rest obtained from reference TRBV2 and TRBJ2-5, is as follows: EPEVTQTPSHQVTQMGQEVILRCVPISNHLYFYWYRQILGQKVEFLVSFYNNEISEKSEIFDDQFSVERPDGSNFTLKIRSTKLEDSAMYFCASSEVSSWETQYFGPGTRLLVL.

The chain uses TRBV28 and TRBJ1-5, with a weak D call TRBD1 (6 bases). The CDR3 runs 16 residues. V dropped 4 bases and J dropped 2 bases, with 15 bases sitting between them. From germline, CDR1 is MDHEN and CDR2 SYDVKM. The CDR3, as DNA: TGTGCCAGCAGTTGGTCAGGGGTCGAGGGCAATCAGCCCCAGCATTTT. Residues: CASSWSGVEGNQPQHF.

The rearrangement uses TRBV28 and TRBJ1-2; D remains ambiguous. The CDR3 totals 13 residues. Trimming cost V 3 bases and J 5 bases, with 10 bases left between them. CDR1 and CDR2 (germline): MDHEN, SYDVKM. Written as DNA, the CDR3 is TGTGCCAGCAGTTTCTCGGGAGGGTATGGCTACACCTTC. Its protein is CASSFSGGYGYTF.

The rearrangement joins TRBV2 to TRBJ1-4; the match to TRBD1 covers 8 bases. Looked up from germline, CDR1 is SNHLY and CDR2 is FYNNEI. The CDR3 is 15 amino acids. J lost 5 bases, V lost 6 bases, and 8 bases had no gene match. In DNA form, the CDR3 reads TGTGCCAGCAGCAACGAGCAGGGGGCAAATGAAAAACTGTTTTTT. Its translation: CASSNEQGANEKLFF.

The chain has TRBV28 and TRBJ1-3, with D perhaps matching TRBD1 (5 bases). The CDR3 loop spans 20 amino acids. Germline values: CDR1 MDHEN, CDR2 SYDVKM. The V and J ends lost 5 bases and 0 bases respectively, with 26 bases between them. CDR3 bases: TGTGCCAGCAGTCACTCACCCCTTCAGGGCTGGGGGTCCTCTGGAAACACCATATATTTT. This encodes CASSHSPLQGWGSSGNTIYF.

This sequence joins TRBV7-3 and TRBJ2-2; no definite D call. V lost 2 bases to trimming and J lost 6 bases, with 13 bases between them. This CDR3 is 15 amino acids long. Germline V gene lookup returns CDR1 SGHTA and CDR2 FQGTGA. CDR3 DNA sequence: TGTGCCAGCAGCTTAGGAAGCTCCTTCGCCGGGGAGCTGTTTTTT. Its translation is CASSLGSSFAGELFF.

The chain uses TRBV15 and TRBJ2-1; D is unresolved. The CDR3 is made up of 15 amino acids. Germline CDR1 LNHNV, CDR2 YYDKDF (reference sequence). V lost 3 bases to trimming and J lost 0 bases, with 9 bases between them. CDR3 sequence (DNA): TGTGCCACCAGCAGCCACTACGGCTCCTACAATGAGCAGTTCTTC. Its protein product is CATSSHYGSYNEQFF.

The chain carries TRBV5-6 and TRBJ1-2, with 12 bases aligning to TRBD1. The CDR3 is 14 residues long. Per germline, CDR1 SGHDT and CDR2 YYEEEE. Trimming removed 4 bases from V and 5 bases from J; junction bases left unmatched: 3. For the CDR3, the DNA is TGTGCCAGCAGCGGGACAGGGGGCGGGTATGGCTACACCTTC. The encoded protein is CASSGTGGGYGYTF.

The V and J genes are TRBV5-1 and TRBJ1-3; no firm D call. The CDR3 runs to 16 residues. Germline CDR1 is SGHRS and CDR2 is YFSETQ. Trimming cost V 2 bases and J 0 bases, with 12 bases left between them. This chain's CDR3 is CASSLGADYSGNTIYF. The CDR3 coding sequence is TGCGCCAGCAGCTTAGGAGCTGATTACTCTGGAAACACCATATATTTT. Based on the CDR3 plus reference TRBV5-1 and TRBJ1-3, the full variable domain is KAGVTQTPRYLIKTRGQQVTLSCSPISGHRSVSWYQQTPGQGLQFLFEYFSETQRNKGNFPGRFSGRQFSNSRSEMNVSTLELGDSALYLCASSLGADYSGNTIYFGEGSWLTVV.

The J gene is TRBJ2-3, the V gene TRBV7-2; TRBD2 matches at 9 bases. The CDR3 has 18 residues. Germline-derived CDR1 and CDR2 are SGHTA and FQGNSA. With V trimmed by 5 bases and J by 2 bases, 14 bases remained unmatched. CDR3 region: CASSPRGVAGAVTDTQYF. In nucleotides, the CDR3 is TGTGCCAGCAGCCCCCGGGGGGTAGCGGGGGCCGTCACAGATACGCAGTATTTT.

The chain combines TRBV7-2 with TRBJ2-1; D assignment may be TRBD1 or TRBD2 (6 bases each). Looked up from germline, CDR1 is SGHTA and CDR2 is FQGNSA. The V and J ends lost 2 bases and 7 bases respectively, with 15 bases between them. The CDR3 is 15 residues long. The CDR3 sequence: CASSLWGAPRNEQFF. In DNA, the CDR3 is TGTGCCAGCAGCTTATGGGGGGCGCCAAGAAATGAGCAGTTCTTC.

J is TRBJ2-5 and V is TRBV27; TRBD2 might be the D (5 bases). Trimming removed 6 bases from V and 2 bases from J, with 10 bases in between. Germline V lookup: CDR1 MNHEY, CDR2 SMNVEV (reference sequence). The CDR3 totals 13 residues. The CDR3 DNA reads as TGTGCCAGCAGAAAGGACTCGCAAGAGACCCAGTACTTC. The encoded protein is CASRKDSQETQYF.

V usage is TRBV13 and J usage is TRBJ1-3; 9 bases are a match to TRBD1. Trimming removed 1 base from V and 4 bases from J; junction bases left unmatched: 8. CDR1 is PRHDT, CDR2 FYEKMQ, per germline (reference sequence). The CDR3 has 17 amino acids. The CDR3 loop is CASSLVKVGTGGNTIYF. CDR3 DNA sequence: TGTGCCAGCAGCTTAGTAAAAGTTGGGACAGGGGGAAACACCATATATTTT. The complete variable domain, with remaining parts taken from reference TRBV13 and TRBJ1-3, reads AAGVIQSPRHLIKEKRETATLKCYPIPRHDTVYWYQQGPGQDPQFLISFYEKMQSDKGSIPDRFSAQQFSDYHSELNMSSLELGDSALYFCASSLVKVGTGGNTIYFGEGSWLTVV.

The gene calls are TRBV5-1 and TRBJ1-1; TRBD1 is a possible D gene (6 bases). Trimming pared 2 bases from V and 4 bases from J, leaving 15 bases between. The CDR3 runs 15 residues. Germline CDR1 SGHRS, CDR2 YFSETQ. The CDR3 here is CASSLWDTAGTEAFF. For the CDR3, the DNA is TGCGCCAGCAGCTTATGGGACACGGCCGGCACTGAAGCTTTCTTT.

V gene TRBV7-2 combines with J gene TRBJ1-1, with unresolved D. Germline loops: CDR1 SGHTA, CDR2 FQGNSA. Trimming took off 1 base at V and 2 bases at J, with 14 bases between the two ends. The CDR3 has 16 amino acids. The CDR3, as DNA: TGTGCCAGCAGCTTAGAATTCGGACGGATTAACACTGAAGCTTTCTTT. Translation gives CASSLEFGRINTEAFF.

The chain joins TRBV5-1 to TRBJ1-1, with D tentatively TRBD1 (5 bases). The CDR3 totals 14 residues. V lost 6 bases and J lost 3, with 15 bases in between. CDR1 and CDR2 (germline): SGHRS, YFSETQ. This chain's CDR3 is CASKYGTSDTEAFF. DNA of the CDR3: TGCGCCAGCAAGTACGGGACTAGTGACACTGAAGCTTTCTTT.

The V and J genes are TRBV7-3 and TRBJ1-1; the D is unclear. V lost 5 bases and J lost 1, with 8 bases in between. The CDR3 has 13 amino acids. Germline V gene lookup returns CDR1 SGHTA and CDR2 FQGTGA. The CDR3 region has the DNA TGTGCCAGCAGCGTGGCGGAGAACACTGAAGCTTTCTTT. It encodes CASSVAENTEAFF. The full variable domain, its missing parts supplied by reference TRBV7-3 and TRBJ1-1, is GAGVSQTPSNKVTEKGKYVELRCDPISGHTALYWYRQSLGQGPEFLIYFQGTGAADDSGLPNDRFFAVRPEGSVSTLKIQRTERGDSAVYLCASSVAENTEAFFGQGTRLTVV.

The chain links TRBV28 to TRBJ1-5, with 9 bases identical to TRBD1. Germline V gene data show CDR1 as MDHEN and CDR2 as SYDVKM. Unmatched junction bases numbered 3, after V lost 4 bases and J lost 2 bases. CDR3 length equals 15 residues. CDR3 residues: CASSWDRVGNQPQHF. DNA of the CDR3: TGTGCCAGCAGTTGGGACAGGGTCGGCAATCAGCCCCAGCATTTT.

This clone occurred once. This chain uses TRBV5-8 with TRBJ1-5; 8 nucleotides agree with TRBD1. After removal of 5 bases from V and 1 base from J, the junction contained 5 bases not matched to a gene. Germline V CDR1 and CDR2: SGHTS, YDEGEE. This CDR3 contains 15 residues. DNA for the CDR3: TGTGCCAGCAGTATGACAGGGGTCAGCAATCAGCCCCAGCATTTT. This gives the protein CASSMTGVSNQPQHF. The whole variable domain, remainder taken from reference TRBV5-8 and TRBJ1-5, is EAGVTQSPTHLIKTRGQQATLRCSPISGHTSVYWYQQALGLGLQFLLWYDEGEERNRGNFPPRFSGRQFPNYSSELNVNALELEDSALYLCASSMTGVSNQPQHFGDGTRLSIL.

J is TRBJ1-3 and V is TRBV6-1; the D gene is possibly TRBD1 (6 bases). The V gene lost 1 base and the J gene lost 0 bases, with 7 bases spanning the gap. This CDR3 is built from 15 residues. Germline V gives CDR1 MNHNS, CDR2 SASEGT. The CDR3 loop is CASSEEGGSGNTIYF. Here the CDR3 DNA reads TGTGCCAGCAGTGAAGAGGGGGGCTCTGGAAACACCATATATTTT.

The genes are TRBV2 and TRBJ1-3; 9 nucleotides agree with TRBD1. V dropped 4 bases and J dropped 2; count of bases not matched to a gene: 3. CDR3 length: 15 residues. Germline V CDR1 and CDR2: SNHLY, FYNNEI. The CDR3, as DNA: TGTGCCAGCAGTGGGGACAGGGCGACTGGAAACACCATATATTTT. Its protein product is CASSGDRATGNTIYF.

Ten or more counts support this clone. CDR3 region: CASSPTGRVVGTEAFF. The CDR3 DNA reads TGTGCCAGCAGCCCCACGGGGCGTGTAGTTGGCACTGAAGCTTTCTTT. The rearrangement uses TRBV7-9 and TRBJ1-1; TRBD1 might be the D (5 bases). The germline V gene has CDR1 SEHNR and CDR2 FQNEAQ (reference sequence). The V end was cut by 5 bases, the J end by 4 bases, with 20 bases between. This CDR3 comprises 16 residues.

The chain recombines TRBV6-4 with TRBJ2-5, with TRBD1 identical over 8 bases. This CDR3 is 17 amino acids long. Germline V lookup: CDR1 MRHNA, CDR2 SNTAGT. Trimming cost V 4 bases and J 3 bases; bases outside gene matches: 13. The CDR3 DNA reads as TGTGCCAGCAGTGTCATTTATGCGGACAGGGAAAAAGAGACCCAGTACTTC. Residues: CASSVIYADREKETQYF.

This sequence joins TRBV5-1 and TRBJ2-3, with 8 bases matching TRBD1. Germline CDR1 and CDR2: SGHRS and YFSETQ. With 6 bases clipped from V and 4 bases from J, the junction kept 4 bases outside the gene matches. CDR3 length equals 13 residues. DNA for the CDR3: TGCGCCAGCAATCAGGGGGCGGCAGATACGCAGTATTTT. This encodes CASNQGAADTQYF.

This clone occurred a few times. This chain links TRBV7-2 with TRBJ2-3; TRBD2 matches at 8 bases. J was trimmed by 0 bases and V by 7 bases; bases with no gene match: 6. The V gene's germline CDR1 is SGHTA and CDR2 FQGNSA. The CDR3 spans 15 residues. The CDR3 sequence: CASTTSGPSTDTQYF. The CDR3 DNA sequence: TGTGCCAGCACCACTAGCGGACCAAGCACAGATACGCAGTATTTT.

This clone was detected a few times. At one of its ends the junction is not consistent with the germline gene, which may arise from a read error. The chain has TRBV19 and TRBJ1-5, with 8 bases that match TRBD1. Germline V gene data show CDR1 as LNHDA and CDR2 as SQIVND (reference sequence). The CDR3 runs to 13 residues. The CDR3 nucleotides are TGTGCAAGTAAGGACAGGGGCAATCAGCCCCAGCATTTT. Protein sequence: CASKDRGNQPQHF.